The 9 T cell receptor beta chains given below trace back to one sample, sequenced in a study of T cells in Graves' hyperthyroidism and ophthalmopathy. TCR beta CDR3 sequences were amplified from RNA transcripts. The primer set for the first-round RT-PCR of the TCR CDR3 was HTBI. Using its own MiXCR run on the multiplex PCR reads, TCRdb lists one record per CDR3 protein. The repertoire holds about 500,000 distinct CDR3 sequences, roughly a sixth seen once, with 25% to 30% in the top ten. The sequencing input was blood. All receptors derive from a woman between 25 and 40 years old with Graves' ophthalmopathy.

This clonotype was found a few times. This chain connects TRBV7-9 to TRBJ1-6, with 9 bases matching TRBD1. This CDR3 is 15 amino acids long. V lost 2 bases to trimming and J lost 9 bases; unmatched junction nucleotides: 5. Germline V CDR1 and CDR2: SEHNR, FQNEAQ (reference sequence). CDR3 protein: CASSLLGQGASPLHF. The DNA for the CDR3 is TGTGCCAGCAGCTTATTGGGACAGGGCGCTTCACCCCTCCACTTT.

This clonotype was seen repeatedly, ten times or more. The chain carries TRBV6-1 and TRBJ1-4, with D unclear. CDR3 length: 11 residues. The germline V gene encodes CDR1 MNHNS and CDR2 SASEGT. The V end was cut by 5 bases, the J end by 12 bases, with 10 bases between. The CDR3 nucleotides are TGTGCCAGCAGTTTCGAGGGAGAACTGTTTTTT. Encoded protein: CASSFEGELFF.

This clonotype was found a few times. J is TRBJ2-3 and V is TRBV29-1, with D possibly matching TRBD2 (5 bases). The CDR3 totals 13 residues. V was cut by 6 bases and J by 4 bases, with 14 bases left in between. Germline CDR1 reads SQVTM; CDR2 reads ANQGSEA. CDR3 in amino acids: CSVKASIADTQYF. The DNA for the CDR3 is TGCAGCGTGAAGGCTAGCATCGCAGATACGCAGTATTTT.

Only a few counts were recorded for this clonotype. The CDR3 DNA sequence: TGTGCCAGCAGCATGGGACAGGGTATAGGTCAGCCCCAGCATTTT. Translated: CASSMGQGIGQPQHF. This chain connects TRBV6-1 to TRBJ1-5; 9 nucleotides agree with TRBD1. The germline V gene has CDR1 MNHNS and CDR2 SASEGT. The CDR3 is 15 amino acids. Unmatched junction bases numbered 9, after V lost 6 bases and J lost 6 bases.

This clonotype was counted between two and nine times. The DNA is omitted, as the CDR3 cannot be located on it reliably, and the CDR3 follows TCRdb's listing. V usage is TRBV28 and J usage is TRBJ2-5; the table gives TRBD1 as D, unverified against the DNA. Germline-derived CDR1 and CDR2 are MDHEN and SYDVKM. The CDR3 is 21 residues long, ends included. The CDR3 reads CASSLSLRLVLNSTGVGTQYF.

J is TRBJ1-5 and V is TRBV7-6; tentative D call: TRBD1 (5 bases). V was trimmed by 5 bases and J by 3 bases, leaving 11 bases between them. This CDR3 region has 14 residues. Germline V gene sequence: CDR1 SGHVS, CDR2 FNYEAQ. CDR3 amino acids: CASSAGGTNQPQHF. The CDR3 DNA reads TGTGCCAGCAGCGCTGGGGGTACCAATCAGCCCCAGCATTTT.

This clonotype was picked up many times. CDR3 loop: CASSLPPGTGGQETQYF. For the CDR3, the DNA is TGTGCCAGCAGTTTACCCCCCGGGACAGGGGGGCAAGAGACCCAGTACTTC. The chain recombines TRBV12-3 or TRBV12-4 with TRBJ2-5, with TRBD1 matching 11 bases. There are 17 residues in the CDR3. V lost 2 bases, J lost 2 bases, and 7 bases stayed unmatched.

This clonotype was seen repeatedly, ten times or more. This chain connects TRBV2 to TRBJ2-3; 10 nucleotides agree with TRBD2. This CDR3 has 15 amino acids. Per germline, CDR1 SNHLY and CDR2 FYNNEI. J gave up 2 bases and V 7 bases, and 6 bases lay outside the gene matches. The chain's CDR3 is CASTEREGTTDTQYF. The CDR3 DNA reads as TGTGCCAGCACCGAGCGGGAGGGTACCACAGATACGCAGTATTTT.

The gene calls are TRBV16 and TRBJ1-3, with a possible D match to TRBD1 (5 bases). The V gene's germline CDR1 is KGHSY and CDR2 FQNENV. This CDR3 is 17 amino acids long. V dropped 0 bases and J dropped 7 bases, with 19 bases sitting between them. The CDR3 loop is CASSQSISREGRNTIYF. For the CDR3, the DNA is TGTGCCAGCAGCCAATCGATATCCAGGGAGGGCAGGAACACCATATATTTT.